This T cell receptor (beta chain) emerged from a study of Tregs in tolerant kidney transplant recipients. Thawed PBMCs were FACS-sorted into unstimulated CD4+CD25+CD127- regulatory T cells, CD4+CD25- non-regulatory cells, CD4 and CD8 cells. As regards this clone: Antigen: not known.

Study-level findings and limits: The most relevant donor-specific Treg TCRbeta repertoire apparently came from expansion with activated donor B cells. The small number of patients limits these findings pending further validation. Biological reproducibility was not directly addressed, but technical replication error appeared minimal.

Generated by immunoSEQ multiplex PCR, the TCRdb table keeps only in-frame clones and is missing some. The sample carries some 240,000 clones, 84% recorded once. The CDR3 has 14 residues. CDR1 LNHDA and CDR2 SQIVND come from the germline V gene (reference sequence). Between the trimmed V and J ends, which lost 4 bases and 9 bases, there was a span of 13 bases. The sequence derives from a human donor in good health. The specimen was CD4+ T cells from blood. The chain is built from TRBV19 and TRBJ1-6, with D perhaps TRBD1 (5 bases). DNA for the CDR3: TGTGCCAGTAGTACGGGACCGCATCGTTCACCCCTCCACTTT. It codes for CASSTGPHRSPLHF.